The subject of this entry is one T cell receptor beta chain. Its antigen is as yet unknown. Documented time point: after dendritic cell vaccination, including at tumor progression/relapse. This specimen belongs to a study of glioma-infiltrating T cells after dendritic cell vaccination. TCRdb keeps only in-frame clones here, not all; method: immunoSEQ multiplex PCR. The top ten hold around 8.5% of the sample, which has roughly 85,000 clones, 75% to 90% seen once. CDR3 length: 15 residues. Trimming left V 2 bases short and J 2 bases short, with 11 bases between. Germline CDR1 MNHNS, CDR2 SASEGT. Overall study results and limits: Estimated pretreatment TIL content predicted outcome after dendritic cell vaccination.

The chain recombines TRBV6-1 with TRBJ2-3; D gene unclear. The TCR was taken from a human donor with glioblastoma. Source: blood, taken after dendritic cell vaccination. CDR3 sequence: CASSEIRSPTDTQYF. The CDR3 DNA reads as TGTGCCAGCAGTGAAATTAGGAGTCCCACAGATACGCAGTATTTT.